This T cell receptor (beta chain) was identified in a study of T cell responses to AZD1222 COVID-19 vaccine. The data were produced by immunoSEQ multiplex PCR, yet TCRdb's version contains in-frame clones alone and is incomplete. This table holds about 130,000 clones, 90% found once. Remarks on this clone: Its antigen remains unknown.

Study outcomes and limitations: The sample set comprised mostly white British donors with more females, and clonal diversity was possibly underestimated. Researchers report vaccine-associated CD4 TCRs spanning spike, with dominance at 160-218 and 743-854. Unmutated regions of variants are reportedly targeted by nearly half of spike-specific TCRs. The repertoires were collected only after the peak T cell response.

Germline CDR1 and CDR2: MNHNS and SASEGT. The CDR3 runs to 17 residues. Trimming stripped 1 base from V and 0 bases from J, with 13 bases between. The genes are TRBV6-1 and TRBJ2-1, with D perhaps matching TRBD2 (5 bases). This specimen was peripheral blood, taken on day 0 of MenACWY control vaccination. The sequence was obtained from an adult in good health. The CDR3 DNA reads TGTGCCAGCAGTGAAGTTTACGGGGTTAGCTCCTACAATGAGCAGTTCTTC. Amino acids: CASSEVYGVSSYNEQFF.